In this sample, the clone carrying this T cell receptor beta chain turned up many times. The antigen is unknown. The sample comes from a study of tumor and adjacent non-tumor tissue in lung cancer. As for the study in general: Patients were aged about 31 to 76, nine to eleven men and roughly 5 women, stage I to III. Around 4.4 million productive TCRbeta reads were obtained per sample on average. Study-wide results and caveats: Tumor repertoires had a smaller top 100 clone share than normal lung.

RNA was extracted from bulk tissue without any cell sorting. Chemotherapy-naive patients with new lung cancer underwent thoracic surgery in China, August–late 2014. Three rounds of nested PCR, following a modified ARM-PCR protocol, produced the TCRbeta library. One entry per CDR3 protein results from TCRdb running MiXCR on the multiplex PCR reads. The data show over 110,000 distinct CDR3 sequences, approximately 66% seen once. Specimen: lung tumor tissue. The receptor's source is a man aged 55 to 70 with small cell lung cancer.

The DNA for the CDR3 is TGTGCCAGCACCTGGACGGGACTACACAATGAGCAGTTCTTC. Protein product: CASTWTGLHNEQFF. V and J are TRBV5-4 and TRBJ2-1; 7 bases align to TRBD2. V lost 6 bases, J lost 5 bases, and 8 bases stayed unmatched. There are 14 residues in the CDR3. Germline lookup yields CDR1 SGHNT and CDR2 YYREEE (reference sequence).